The TCR beta chain under discussion was sequenced for a study of cytomegalovirus exposure and HLA in healthy donors. PCR employed 60 Vbeta and 13 Jbeta primers. Sequencing used immunoSEQ multiplex PCR; TCRdb keeps in-frame clones, though not all of them. The sample carries roughly 150,000 clones, under 85% recorded once. The CDR3 length is 15 residues. Per germline, CDR1 SGHTA and CDR2 FQGNSA. Trimming at V came to 5 bases and at J to 5 bases, leaving 9 bases not matched to a gene. The chain links TRBV7-2 to TRBJ1-5; 7 nucleotides match TRBD1. The receptor was derived from a woman in her late teens or twenties in good health and CMV-seropositive. Material: PBMCs. CDR3 nucleotide sequence: TGTGCCAGCAGCAAGACAGGGAATGTCGATCAGCCCCAGCATTTT. Residues: CASSKTGNVDQPQHF.